This TCR beta chain was identified during a study of OX40 agonist ivuxolimab in advanced cancers. The overall study: Therapy given before enrollment (anti-PD-1, anti-PD-L1 or anti-CTLA-4) was allowed, and over 35% had some. Study-level results: There were, on average, more expanded clones in CD8+ T cells than in CD4+.

Comments on this clone: The antigen remains unidentified.

Clones were read by immunoSEQ multiplex PCR, and TCRdb kept only the in-frame ones, dropping some. Of about 90,000 clones listed, around 90% were seen once; the top ten hold 0.33%. V was clipped by 6 bases and J by 4 bases, with 14 bases between them. The CDR3 consists of 14 residues. Germline-derived CDR1 and CDR2 are SGHAT and FQNNGV. Patients were excluded for autoimmune disease history or systemic immunosuppression. The chain couples TRBV11-2 to TRBJ2-3; D may correspond to TRBD1 or TRBD2 (5 bases each). This clonotype originated in an adult with an advanced solid tumor such as melanoma, head and neck, liver or kidney cancer. This specimen consisted of CD4+ or CD8+ T cells sorted from blood, obtained in a trial of the OX40 agonist ivuxolimab. The CDR3 bases are TGTGCCAGCAGGGAGCGCATGGGGGCAGATACGCAGTATTTT. Translating gives CASRERMGADTQYF. Filled out from reference TRBV11-2 and TRBJ2-3, the complete variable domain reads EAGVAQSPRYKIIEKRQSVAFWCNPISGHATLYWYQQILGQGPKLLIQFQNNGVVDDSQLPKDRFSAERLKGVDSTLKIQPAKLEDSAVYLCASRERMGADTQYFGPGTRLTVL.